This T cell receptor (beta chain) is drawn from a study of response to subunit inactivated influenza vaccine. General observations from the study: Seasonal influenza vaccination, on each occasion, was suggested by the authors to recruit few new T cells.

As regards this clonotype: Its specificity is not known.

MiXCR, run by TCRdb on the RT-PCR reads, gives a single entry per CDR3 protein. The table records under 550,000 distinct CDR3 sequences, about 7.2% of them present only once. V was cut by 0 bases and J by 5 bases, with 10 bases left in between. The germline V gene has CDR1 KGHSH and CDR2 LQKENI. This CDR3 contains 14 residues. This receptor was taken from a man between 45 and 75 years old who received an inactivated influenza vaccine. The sequences come from PBMCs from blood, collected around 2 years after vaccination. The rearrangement uses TRBV18 and TRBJ2-5; weak D call: TRBD2 (6 bases). DNA of the CDR3: TGTGCCAGCTCACCACCGGAGGAGGGGGAGACCCAGTACTTC. This encodes CASSPPEEGETQYF.